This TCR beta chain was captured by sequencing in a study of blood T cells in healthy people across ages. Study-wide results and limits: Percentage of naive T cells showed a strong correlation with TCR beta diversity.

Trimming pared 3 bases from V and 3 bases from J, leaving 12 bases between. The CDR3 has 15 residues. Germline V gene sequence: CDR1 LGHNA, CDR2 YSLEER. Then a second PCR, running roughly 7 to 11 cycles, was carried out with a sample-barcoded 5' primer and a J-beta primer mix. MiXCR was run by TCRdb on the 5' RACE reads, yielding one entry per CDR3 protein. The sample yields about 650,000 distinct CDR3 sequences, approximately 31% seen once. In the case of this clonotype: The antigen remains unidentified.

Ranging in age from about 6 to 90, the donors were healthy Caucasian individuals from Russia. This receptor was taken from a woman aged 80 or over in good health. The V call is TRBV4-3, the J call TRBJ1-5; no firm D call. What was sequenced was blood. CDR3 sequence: CASSHDMSDNQPQHF. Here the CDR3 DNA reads TGCGCCAGCAGCCATGATATGTCAGACAATCAGCCCCAGCATTTT.